The source of this T cell receptor (beta chain) is a study of Tregs in tolerant kidney transplant recipients (dated by TCRdb to between 2018 and 2021). In terms of the full investigation: The transplants used related donors along with nonmyeloablative bone marrow transplantation, and in the human trials mixed chimerism was transient. The study applied TCRbeta sequencing to find donor-specific regulatory T cells before combined kidney and bone marrow transplantation and then followed those same cells after transplant. On the study overall, not on this receptor specifically: Donor-specific Treg expansion exceeded global Treg expansion in tolerant patients, suggesting antigen-driven rather than nonspecific expansion. Biological reproducibility was not directly addressed, though technical replication error appeared minimal. The study was limited by small patient numbers, and the findings need validation in larger populations and under other immunosuppression protocols. Because the PCR primers were changed over time for some patients, nucleotide-level comparison could not be performed across the samples from those patients. Expanding Tregs with activated donor B cells appeared to identify the most biologically relevant and donor-specific TCRbeta repertoire.

In light of the paper, this sample's time point label describes: blood sample drawn before combined kidney and bone marrow transplant. Unstimulated Tregs (CD4+CD25+CD127-), CD4+ non-Tregs (CD4+CD25-), CD4 and CD8 cells were FACS-sorted from thawed PBMCs. Patients were a few combined kidney and bone marrow transplant recipients from the ITN036ST trial, and only these trial subjects had samples available. Healthy control blood was separated into PBMCs by Ficoll density gradient and cryopreserved, and patient PBMCs were collected both before and after transplant. The CDR3 covers 14 residues, taking in both the cysteine and the phenylalanine. Of the read, only the CDR3 DNA is kept; its 42 bases are in frame from base 1. CDR1 MNHNY and CDR2 SVGAGI were looked up in the germline V gene (reference sequence). The V and J ends are trimmed by 2 bases and 0 bases, leaving 8 bases between them. Genomic DNA was extracted from sorted cells with the QIAGEN DNeasy Blood and Tissue Kit for TCRbeta CDR3 sequencing. High-throughput TCRbeta CDR3 sequencing was carried out commercially through immunoSEQ, with PCR amplification with bias correction and internal controls included. On the study's bioinformatics: A unique productive TCRbeta sequence was defined by the CDR3 nucleotide sequence when primers matched, and otherwise by the CDR3 amino acid sequence together with the Vbeta and Jbeta genes. Sorting error was corrected by removing sequences shared between sorted populations at a frequency ratio of 2:1 or less, and the remaining shared sequences were assigned to the higher population. Donor-reactive sequences were defined as at least 5-fold expanded in CFSE-low cells versus unstimulated cells, with frequency of at least 0.01% in CFSE-low cells. Repertoire divergence was quantified by Jensen-Shannon divergence calculated from the top 100 TCRbeta sequences ranked by frequency. For samples with multiple sequencing runs, sorting error was corrected separately for each run before the runs were pooled. This is the immuneACCESS table as TCRdb keeps it, with only in-frame sequences that have V and J called. A part of the clones is gone; compared with another copy, unresolved V genes explain less than half, and the rest is unexplained. That table gives V, J and clone size, and the DNA gave D and trimming. The sample has fewer than 100,000 clones on record, over 85% of them singletons. The top ten constitute 0.46% of the sample.

In the case of this clone: The antigen it recognizes is unknown. No much larger clone exists at a distance of one base, and base qualities are not known.

The TCR comes from a human donor who received a combined kidney and bone marrow transplant. The starting material was CD4+ T cells from blood, obtained before the transplant. The chain is encoded by TRBV6-6 joined to TRBJ2-7; the D gene lacks a confident call. The base sequence is TGTGCCAGCAGTTACAACATTAACTCCTACGAGCAGTACTTC. This sequence encodes CASSYNINSYEQYF.